This T cell receptor (beta chain) originates from a study of T cells in Graves' hyperthyroidism and ophthalmopathy. Study as a whole: Peripheral blood was secured at the point of initial diagnosis, before any treatment.

This clonotype was detected a few times. Amplified TCR beta CDR3 regions came from RNA transcripts. A set of HTBI primers served as the primers for a first-round RT-PCR of the TCR CDR3. One entry per CDR3 protein, called by TCRdb with MiXCR from the multiplex PCR reads. This sample has 550,000 to 650,000 distinct CDR3 sequences, with 12% to 15% found just once. A patient was excluded if there was uncontrolled infection, other autoimmune disease, pregnancy or lactation. Diagnoses used clinical symptoms, serum thyroxine and TRAb, thyroid ultrasound and orbital computed tomography. J was trimmed by 4 bases and V by 5 bases; bases with no gene match: 8. CDR3 length: 16 amino acids. The germline V gene has CDR1 PRHDT and CDR2 FYEKMQ (reference sequence).

This chain links TRBV13 with TRBJ2-2; 9 bases match TRBD1. The sequenced material came from blood. This TCR was recovered from a woman between 40 and 50 years old with Graves' hyperthyroidism. This chain's CDR3 is CASSNRDRDSTGELFF. The CDR3 coding sequence is TGTGCCAGCAGCAACCGGGACAGGGACAGCACCGGGGAGCTGTTTTTT.